This T cell receptor (beta chain) was found in a study of T cell responses to AZD1222 COVID-19 vaccine. Study at large: Second-dose timings of about 4 or about 12 weeks were pooled. Study conclusions and caveats: The donors showed a predominance of white British ancestry and of females, with possible underestimation of clonal diversity.

The repertoire was sequenced with immunoSEQ multiplex PCR; TCRdb's copy has only in-frame clones and lacks some. The table includes 130,000 or so clones, 70% to 90% detected once. Regarding this clone: Its target is unknown.

The CDR3 runs 13 residues. V shed 2 bases and J shed 2 bases, with 8 bases lying between them. Germline CDR1 is SGHRS and CDR2 is YFSETQ. The rearrangement joins TRBV5-1 to TRBJ2-7; no clear D gene. This sample comprised peripheral blood, obtained on day 0 of AZD1222 vaccination. The clonotype comes from an adult in good health. CDR3 in amino acids: CASSFDNTYEQYF. DNA of the CDR3: TGCGCCAGCAGCTTCGACAATACCTACGAGCAGTACTTC. Supplemented by reference TRBV5-1 and TRBJ2-7, the full variable domain reads KAGVTQTPRYLIKTRGQQVTLSCSPISGHRSVSWYQQTPGQGLQFLFEYFSETQRNKGNFPGRFSGRQFSNSRSEMNVSTLELGDSALYLCASSFDNTYEQYFGPGTRLTVT.